The 13 T cell receptor beta chains in this list originate from one sample, sequenced in a study of CD8+CD57+ T cells in acquired aplastic anemia. CD8+CD57+ cell expansion had been shown by flow cytometry in patients chosen for sequencing. Investigators profiled TCR beta VDJ and CDR3 from genomic DNA template. TCRdb reanalysed the reads using MiXCR and keeps one entry per CDR3 protein. The sample records 100,000 to 150,000 distinct CDR3 sequences, approximately 40% being singletons. Sequenced sample: sorted CD4+, CD8+, or CD8+CD57+ T cells (not recorded which) from PBMCs. The receptors shown here come from a human donor with aplastic anemia.

This clonotype was found many times. This rearrangement joins TRBV20-1 to TRBJ1-4; maybe TRBD1 (5 bases). The V gene lost 6 bases and the J gene lost 0 bases, with 17 bases spanning the gap. Germline V gives CDR1 DFQATT, CDR2 SNEGSKA (reference sequence). This CDR3 region has 16 residues. This CDR3 is CSATGPGRATNEKLFF. The DNA for the CDR3 is TGCAGTGCCACGGGCCCCGGCAGGGCAACTAATGAAAAACTGTTTTTT.

Many counts were recorded for this clonotype. The chain is built from TRBV20-1 and TRBJ2-2; TRBD1 is a possible D gene (5 bases). Germline CDR1 is DFQATT and CDR2 is SNEGSKA (reference sequence). The CDR3 loop spans 15 amino acids. Deletions cut 1 base from V and 5 bases from J, with 14 bases between. DNA of the CDR3: TGCAGTGCTAGAGCACAGGAAAGGGCGACCGGGGAGCTGTTTTTT. This gives the protein CSARAQERATGELFF.

The rearrangement links TRBV27 to TRBJ2-2; D is unclear. Trimming took off 3 bases at V and 9 bases at J, with 8 bases between the two ends. Germline loops: CDR1 MNHEY, CDR2 SMNVEV (reference sequence). This CDR3 has 12 amino acids. The chain's CDR3 is CASSFSTRELFF. In DNA form, the CDR3 reads TGTGCCAGCAGTTTCAGTACGCGGGAGCTGTTTTTT.

The V call is TRBV29-1, the J call TRBJ2-7; 14 nucleotides align to TRBD2. The CDR3 covers 14 residues. After removal of 3 bases from V and 6 bases from J, the junction contained 4 bases not matched to a gene. Looked up from germline, CDR1 is SQVTM and CDR2 is ANQGSEA. CDR3 nucleotide sequence: TGCAGCGTTGAGGGACTAGCGGGAGACGGCGAGCAGTACTTC. Translating it yields CSVEGLAGDGEQYF.

Points on this clonotype: A much more abundant neighbour one base away suggests this may be a read error. The chain combines TRBV12-3 or TRBV12-4 with TRBJ1-2, with D possibly TRBD1 on 5 matching bases. The CDR3 is 14 residues long. The chain's CDR3 is CASGNRTAGLGYAF. In DNA, the CDR3 is TGTGCCAGCGGGAACCGGACCGCGGGACTTGGCTACGCCTTC.

This clonotype was detected a few times. One base away lies a much larger clone, so this may be a sequencing read error. This rearrangement joins TRBV14 to TRBJ1-1; D is unresolved. CDR3 length: 14 amino acids. Trimming removed 5 bases from V and 3 bases from J, with 13 bases in between. Germline CDR1 SGHDN, CDR2 FVKESK. The DNA for the CDR3 is TGTGCCAGCAGCTTAAACCCGCGGGACACTGAAGCTTTCTTT. Encoded protein: CASSLNPRDTEAFF.

As to this clonotype: This may stem from a read error, because a much larger clone lies one nucleotide away. The genes are TRBV7-9 and TRBJ1-6, with TRBD1 matching 7 bases. CDR1 and CDR2 from the germline V gene are SEHNR and FQNEAQ (reference sequence). The CDR3 runs 15 residues. The CDR3 reads CASSPGTAYNSPPHF. Written as DNA, the CDR3 is TGTGCCAGCAGCCCAGGGACAGCCTATAATTCACCCCCCCACTTT. The full variable domain, completed using reference TRBV7-9 and TRBJ1-6, is DTGVSQNPRHKITKRGQNVTFRCDPISEHNRLYWYRQTLGQGPEFLTYFQNEAQLEKSRLLSDRFSAERPKGSFSTLEIQRTEQGDSAMYLCASSPGTAYNSPPHFGNGTRLTVT.

This clonotype was counted a few times. The rearrangement uses TRBV28 and TRBJ1-6, with D perhaps matching TRBD1 (5 bases). CDR1 and CDR2 from the germline V gene are MDHEN and SYDVKM. The CDR3 is 15 amino acids. Deletions cut 5 bases from V and 7 bases from J, with 15 bases between. CDR3 bases: TGTGCCAGCAGTGGGGAAGGGGTGGGCAATTCACCCCTCCACTTT. It specifies CASSGEGVGNSPLHF.

The rearrangement uses TRBV2 and TRBJ2-5; 7 nucleotides line up with TRBD2. The V and J ends lost 6 bases and 1 base, in that order; junction bases with no gene match: 5. Germline V lookup: CDR1 SNHLY, CDR2 FYNNEI. The CDR3 contains 14 residues. The CDR3 region is CASRGGAPQETQYF. The CDR3 DNA is TGTGCCAGCAGGGGAGGGGCCCCCCAAGAGACCCAGTACTTC.

This clonotype was observed at least ten times. This CDR3 reads CASSLLSGLYGYTF. In nucleotides, the CDR3 is TGTGCCAGCAGCTTACTCTCAGGCCTCTATGGCTACACCTTC. The chain joins TRBV7-2 to TRBJ1-2; D unclear. Germline V gene sequence: CDR1 SGHTA, CDR2 FQGNSA. Trimming cost V 2 bases and J 4 bases, with 11 bases left between them. This CDR3 spans 14 amino acids. The full variable domain, rest sourced from reference TRBV7-2 and TRBJ1-2, is GAGVSQSPSNKVTEKGKDVELRCDPISGHTALYWYRQSLGQGLEFLIYFQGNSAPDKSGLPSDRFSAERTGGSVSTLTIQRTQQEDSAVYLCASSLLSGLYGYTFGSGTRLTVV.

This clonotype was seen ten or more times. This CDR3 reads CASSGTGISGANVLTF. The CDR3 DNA reads TGTGCCAGCAGCGGGACGGGGATCTCTGGGGCCAACGTCCTGACTTTC. This sequence joins TRBV6-1 and TRBJ2-6, with D perhaps being TRBD1 or TRBD2 (5 bases each). In germline, CDR1 is MNHNS, CDR2 SASEGT. V shed 6 bases and J shed 0 bases, with 12 bases lying between them. The CDR3 sequence is 16 residues long.

The chain carries TRBV15 and TRBJ1-3, with D possibly being TRBD1 (5 bases). The V gene lost 8 bases and the J gene lost 0 bases, with 14 bases spanning the gap. Per the germline V gene, CDR1 is LNHNV and CDR2 is YYDKDF (reference sequence). CDR3 length equals 15 residues. CDR3 coding DNA: TGTGCCACCGGGGAGGGACGAACCTCTGGAAACACCATATATTTT. It yields the protein CATGEGRTSGNTIYF.

In nucleotides, the CDR3 is TGTGCCTGGAGTGTACCAGGGGGCATATCCGGGGAGCTGTTTTTT. Its protein product is CAWSVPGGISGELFF. The gene calls are TRBV30 and TRBJ2-2; 8 bases fit TRBD1. The CDR3 covers 15 residues. The V and J ends lost 0 bases and 6 bases, in that order; junction bases with no gene match: 6. In germline, CDR1 is GTSNPN, CDR2 SVGIG (reference sequence).